The clone carrying this T cell receptor (beta chain) came up a few times. Antigen: not known. The data were obtained in a study of immune heterogeneity within non-small cell lung tumors. Findings and limits, study-wide: Local T-cell clonality tracked local tumor mutational burden, showing a moderate yet significant relationship (R around 0.34). Identical dominant CDR3 beta clonotypes recurred across a patient's tumor sites, together with site-unique high-frequency clones.

Genomic DNA extracted from bulk tumor tissue served as template. A total of around 600 ng was used per sample. Taken during surgery, several biopsies per primary tumor were spaced as far apart as possible within the tumor mass. Their non-small cell lung cancer was newly diagnosed and untreated, and the patients underwent curative surgery. Trimming removed 2 bases at V and 0 bases at J, with 8 bases between. The CDR3 is 14 amino acids. The germline gives CDR1 SGHNT, CDR2 YENEEA. Amplification of the TCR beta CDR3 was achieved through multiplex PCR with 32 V and 13 J primers. Using its own MiXCR run on the multiplex PCR reads, TCRdb lists one record per CDR3 protein. The sample lists about 2,000 distinct CDR3 sequences, roughly 24% occurring once.

The sequencing input was lung tumor tissue. The chain links TRBV11-3 to TRBJ2-7; D might be TRBD1 (6 bases). The receptor comes from a woman aged 55-70 years with non-small cell lung cancer. For the CDR3, the DNA is TGTGCCAGCAGCTTATCGGACAGCTCCTACGAGCAGTACTTC. It encodes CASSLSDSSYEQYF.